One and the same sample provided the 6 T cell receptor beta chains below, sequenced in a study of blood T cell repertoires in COVID-19. Measured with immunoSEQ multiplex PCR; TCRdb has only the in-frame clones, and not every one. The sample carries about 320,000 clones, approximately 81% recorded once. Sequencing used PBMCs or T cells enriched from blood (not recorded which). The receptor source for this set is a woman aged 25-40 years who had been exposed to COVID-19.

The gene calls are TRBV20-1 and TRBJ2-1; 8 nucleotides line up with TRBD2. Losses at the gene ends were 6 bases for V and 11 bases for J; bases not matched to a gene: 6. The length of the CDR3 is 11 residues. Per germline, CDR1 DFQATT and CDR2 SNEGSKA (reference sequence). CDR3 bases: TGCAGTGCCCAACTAGCGGAGAAGCAGTTCTTC. It encodes CSAQLAEKQFF.

J is TRBJ2-7 and V is TRBV4-3, with 8 bases lining up with TRBD2. Trimming cost V 3 bases and J 2 bases; bases outside gene matches: 9. The CDR3 runs 16 residues. The germline V gene encodes CDR1 LGHNA and CDR2 YSLEER. CDR3 protein: CASSHSAGESPYEQYF. Here the CDR3 DNA reads TGCGCCAGCAGCCACTCAGCGGGGGAGTCGCCCTACGAGCAGTACTTC.

This clone was seen only a few times. This sequence joins TRBV27 and TRBJ2-7; possibly TRBD2 for D (6 bases). V was cut by 6 bases and J by 3 bases, with 15 bases left in between. The CDR3 spans 14 residues. CDR1 MNHEY and CDR2 SMNVEV come from the germline V gene (reference sequence). CDR3: CASSLRGSFYEQYF. The CDR3 nucleotides read TGTGCCAGCAGCCTCCGGGGGTCATTCTACGAGCAGTACTTC.

The chain combines TRBV7-9 with TRBJ2-5, with a possible D match to TRBD1 (6 bases). This CDR3 has 16 amino acids. V lost 1 base and J lost 2, with 14 bases in between. Germline CDR1 SEHNR, CDR2 FQNEAQ (reference sequence). CDR3 sequence: CASSLDRDPPQETQYF. As DNA, the CDR3 is TGTGCCAGCAGCTTAGACAGGGACCCCCCACAAGAGACCCAGTACTTC.

This clone was seen just once. In DNA form, the CDR3 reads TGTGCCAGCAGTGAAGGGACAGGCACCGGGGAGCTGTTTTTT. As protein: CASSEGTGTGELFF. This chain links TRBV2 with TRBJ2-2; 7 positions agree with TRBD1. The CDR3 extends over 14 amino acids. The J segment lost 4 bases and the V segment lost 1 base, leaving 0 bases of the junction unmatched. Germline CDR1 and CDR2: SNHLY and FYNNEI.

The chain combines TRBV27 with TRBJ2-5; 8 nucleotides agree with TRBD1. Germline loops: CDR1 MNHEY, CDR2 SMNVEV (reference sequence). There are 13 residues in the CDR3. V lost 9 bases and J lost 5; bases outside the gene matches: 8. The CDR3 here is CASRTGQMETQYF. In DNA form, the CDR3 reads TGTGCCAGTAGGACAGGGCAGATGGAGACCCAGTACTTC.